One sample yielded the 8 T cell receptor beta chains listed below, sequenced in a study of T cells in women clearing cervical HPV infection. Clones were read by immunoSEQ multiplex PCR, and TCRdb kept only the in-frame ones, dropping some. The sample features about 32,000 clones, with approximately 4.5% in its top ten. Sequenced: blood buffy coat. These receptors originate from a woman aged 18-69 years with a cervical HPV16 infection that either progressed to CIN3+ or cleared (not recorded which).

Remarks on this clone: The DNA ends 3 residues before the CDR3 does, and the rest of the CDR3 is filled in from the germline J gene. The chain is built from TRBV6-2 or TRBV6-3 and TRBJ2-4, with a possible D match to TRBD2 (5 bases). V was shortened by 7 bases and J by 8 bases, with 21 bases between the two germline ends. The CDR3 covers 15 residues. CDR1 is MNHEY and CDR2 is SVGEGT in the germline V gene. The DNA read from the CDR3 is TGTGCCAGCACTCCCCGGACTCCCCGCTCGGACATT. Translating gives CASTPRTPRSDI. The whole CDR3 reads CASTPRTPRSDIQYF.

A remark on this clone: With the read ending 3 residues before the CDR3 end, the germline J gene is used to fill in that end. This chain uses TRBV19 with TRBJ2-7, with 11 bases identical to TRBD1. The germline V gene has CDR1 LNHDA and CDR2 SQIVND (reference sequence). There are 15 residues in the CDR3. Trimming at V came to 6 bases and at J to 2 bases, leaving 6 bases not matched to a gene. The CDR3 loop reads CASSGLGQGAYEQYF. Partial CDR3 DNA: TGTGCCAGTAGCGGACTGGGACAGGGGGCCTACGAG.

The part of the CDR3 DNA that was read is TGTGCCAGCAGCCTTGGCTCTACAGATACC. This codes for CASSLGSTDT. The whole CDR3 reads CASSLGSTDTYTF. This chain joins TRBV5-6 and TRBJ1-2; D unclear. The read finishes 3 residues shy of the CDR3 end, and the germline J gene is used to complete it. In germline, CDR1 is SGHDT, CDR2 YYEEEE. This CDR3 has 13 residues.

Note on this clone: The observed sequence ends 3 residues before the CDR3 terminus, with the missing tail filled in from the germline J gene. This rearrangement joins TRBV30 to TRBJ1-1; 7 bases line up with TRBD1. The CDR3 runs to 14 residues. Germline assignment: CDR1 GTSNPN and CDR2 SVGIG (reference sequence). J was trimmed by 0 bases and V by 2 bases; bases with no gene match: 3. CDR3 sequence reads: CAWSPGGMNTEAFF. Incomplete CDR3 DNA: TGTGCCTGGAGTCCAGGGGGTATGAACACTGAA.

Notes on this clone: From the germline J gene comes the end of the CDR3, since the read stops 3 residues before it. This chain links TRBV7-6 with TRBJ2-3; D gene ambiguous. Germline values: CDR1 SGHVS, CDR2 FNYEAQ. The CDR3 contains 13 residues. CDR3 region: CASSLSSNQPQYF. CDR3 bases read: TGTGCCAGCAGCTTGAGTAGCAATCAGCCG.

As for this clone: The DNA ends 3 residues before the CDR3 does, and the rest of the CDR3 is filled in from the germline J gene. This chain uses TRBV2 with TRBJ2-2; D is ambiguous. The CDR3 contains 13 residues. Germline V gives CDR1 SNHLY, CDR2 FYNNEI. The CDR3 loop reads CASSAALNSPLFF. CDR3 DNA (partial): TGTGCCAGCAGTGCCGCGCTCAATTCACCG.

A word on this clone: The read falls 3 residues short of the CDR3 end, and the missing part is taken from the germline J gene. This chain uses TRBV19 with TRBJ2-4; TRBD2 agrees at 10 bases. Unmatched junction bases numbered 12, after V lost 5 bases and J lost 5 bases. Germline V gives CDR1 LNHDA, CDR2 SQIVND (reference sequence). CDR3 length: 17 residues. The CDR3 here is CASSLSSGGSPENIQYF. The covered CDR3 bases are TGTGCCAGTAGTCTTTCTAGCGGGGGTTCCCCCGAAAACATT. The whole variable domain, remainder taken from reference TRBV19 and TRBJ2-4, is DGGITQSPKYLFRKEGQNVTLSCEQNLNHDAMYWYRQDPGQGLRLIYYSQIVNDFQKGDIAEGYSVSREKKESFPLTVTSAQKNPTAFYLCASSLSSGGSPENIQYFGAGTRLSVL.

A note on this clone: The CDR3 end falls 3 residues outside the read, so it is completed with the germline J gene. Other DNA variants within this sample encode the same CDR3. The V gene is TRBV7-2, the J gene TRBJ1-3, with D tentatively TRBD1 (5 bases). CDR3 size: 15 residues. Germline CDR1 reads SGHTA; CDR2 reads FQGNSA. Trimming cost V 2 bases and J 6 bases, with 14 bases left between them. CDR3 DNA, as far as it was read: TGTGCCAGCAGCTTATTGACAGCGACTGCAAACACC. Translating it yields CASSLLTATANT. The entire CDR3 protein reads CASSLLTATANTIYF.